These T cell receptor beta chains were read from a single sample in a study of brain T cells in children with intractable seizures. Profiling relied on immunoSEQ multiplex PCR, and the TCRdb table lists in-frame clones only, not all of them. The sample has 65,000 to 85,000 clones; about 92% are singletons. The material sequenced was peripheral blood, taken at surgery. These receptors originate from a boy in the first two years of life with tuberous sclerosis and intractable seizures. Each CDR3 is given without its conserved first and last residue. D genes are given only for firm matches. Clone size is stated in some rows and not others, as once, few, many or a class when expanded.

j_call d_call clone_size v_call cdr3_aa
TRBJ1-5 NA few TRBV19 ASSIGPFNQPQH
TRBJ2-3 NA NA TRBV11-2 ASSLQVAPSLDTQY
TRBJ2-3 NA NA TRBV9 ASSVYGVNTDTQY
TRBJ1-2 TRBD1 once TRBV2 ASSNPGQRISGGYGYT
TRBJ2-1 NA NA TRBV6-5 ASSYGQPYNEQF
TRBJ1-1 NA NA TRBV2 ASSESPLGTLYTEAF
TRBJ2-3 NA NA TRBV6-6 ASGAGTFGDTQY
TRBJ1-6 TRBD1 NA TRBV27 ASSMGQGGAPLH
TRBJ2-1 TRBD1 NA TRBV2 ASKGTAYNEQF
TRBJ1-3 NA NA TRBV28 ASSLDRIEDSGNTIY
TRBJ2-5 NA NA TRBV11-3 ASSLTGLYQETQY
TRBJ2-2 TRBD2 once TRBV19 ASSPRLAGVGGELF
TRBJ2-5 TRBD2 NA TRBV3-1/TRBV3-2 ASSQASGSIQTQY
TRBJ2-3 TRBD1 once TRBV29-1 SVDSRGQGTDTQY
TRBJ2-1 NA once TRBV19 ASSIDGNPPYNEQF
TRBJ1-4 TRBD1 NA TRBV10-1 ASSDGTGSQGKLF
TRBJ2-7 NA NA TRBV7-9 ASSFSSVYEQY
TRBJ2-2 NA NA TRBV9 ASSVVPDTGELF
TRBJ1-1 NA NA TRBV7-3 ASSPFGRGPTEAF
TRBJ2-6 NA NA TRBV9 ASSVDRFRSGANVLT
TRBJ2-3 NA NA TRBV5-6 ASSVMGTPGVTDTQY
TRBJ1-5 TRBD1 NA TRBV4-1 ASSSFRGLNNQPQH
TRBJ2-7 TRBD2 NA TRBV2 ASSKSGRGSYEQY
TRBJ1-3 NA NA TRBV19 ASSIRVYSGNTIY
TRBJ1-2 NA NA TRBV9 ASSVSEQNYGYT
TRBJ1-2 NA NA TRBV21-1 ASSKAAPAFYGYT
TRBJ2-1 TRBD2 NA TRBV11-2 ASSYEGTTDNEQF
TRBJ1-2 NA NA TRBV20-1 SPGGYT
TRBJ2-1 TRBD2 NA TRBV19 ASSIVGTSGVNEQF
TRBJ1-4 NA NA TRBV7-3 ASSPRFTVRLF
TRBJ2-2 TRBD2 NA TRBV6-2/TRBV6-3 ASSTPRLLAGMNTGELF
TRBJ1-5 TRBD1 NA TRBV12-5 ASGGGQGEWNQPQH
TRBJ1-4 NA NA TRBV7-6 ASSSAGVSTLF
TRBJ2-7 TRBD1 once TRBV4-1 ASSHARGEQY
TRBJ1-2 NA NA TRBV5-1 ASSAGEQVPYGYT
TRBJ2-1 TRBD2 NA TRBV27 ASSSTGWASGEF
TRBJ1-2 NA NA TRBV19 ASSIWDYGYT
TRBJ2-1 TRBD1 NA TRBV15 ATSRDRDVEQF
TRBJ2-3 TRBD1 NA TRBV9 ASSARQGATDTQY